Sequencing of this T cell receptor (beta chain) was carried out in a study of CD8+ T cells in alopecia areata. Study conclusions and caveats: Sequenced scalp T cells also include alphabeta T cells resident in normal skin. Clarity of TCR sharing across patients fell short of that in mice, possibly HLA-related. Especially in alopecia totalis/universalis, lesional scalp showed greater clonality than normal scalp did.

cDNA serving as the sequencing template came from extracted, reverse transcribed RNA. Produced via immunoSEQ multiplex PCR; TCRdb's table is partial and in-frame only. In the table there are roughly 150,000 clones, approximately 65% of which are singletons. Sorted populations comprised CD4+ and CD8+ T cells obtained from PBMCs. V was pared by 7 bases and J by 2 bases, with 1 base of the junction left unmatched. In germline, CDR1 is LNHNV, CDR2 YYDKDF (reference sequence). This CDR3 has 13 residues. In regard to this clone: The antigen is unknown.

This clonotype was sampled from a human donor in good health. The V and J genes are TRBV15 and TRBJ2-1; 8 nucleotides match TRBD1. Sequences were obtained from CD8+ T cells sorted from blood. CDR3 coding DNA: TGTGCCACCACGGACAGGGCCTACAATGAGCAGTTCTTC. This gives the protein CATTDRAYNEQFF.